The source of this TCR beta chain is a study of T cell responses to AZD1222 COVID-19 vaccine. On the study more broadly: Second-dose timings of about 4 or about 12 weeks were pooled.

Here immunoSEQ multiplex PCR was the method, and the copy in TCRdb shows in-frame clones only, minus some. Of roughly 120,000 clones listed, more than 85% were seen once; the top ten hold under 3.5%. V dropped 5 bases and J dropped 7; count of bases not matched to a gene: 7. From germline, CDR1 is SEHNR and CDR2 FQNEAQ (reference sequence). The CDR3 sequence is 16 residues long. Whole-study findings and limits: Nearly half of spike-specific TCRs reportedly go after variant regions that carry no mutations. AZD1222 recipients seropositive at baseline numbered only 5 to 7. The span of vaccine-associated CD4 TCRs extended across spike, with dominance at 160-218 and 743-854.

Points on this clone: The target antigen is unknown.

The sample consisted of peripheral blood, taken on day 0 of AZD1222 vaccination. The chain combines TRBV7-9 with TRBJ2-1, with 14 bases identical to TRBD2. The clonotype comes from an adult in good health. CDR3 residues: CASSPGLAGGWNEQFF. The CDR3 DNA is TGTGCCAGCAGCCCCGGACTAGCGGGGGGTTGGAATGAGCAGTTCTTC.